This T cell receptor (beta chain) emerged from a study of T-cell memory formation after mild COVID-19. General study results and limits: The study found balanced CD4/CD8 in clones contracting day 15 to 85 and a CD4+ lean in later expanders.

Comments on this clonotype: The antigen remains unidentified.

There are 13 residues in the CDR3. V was pared by 8 bases and J by 3 bases, with 15 bases between. Looked up from germline, CDR1 is SQVTM and CDR2 is ANQGSEA. TCRdb recomputed calls from the 5' RACE reads with MiXCR, one row per CDR3 protein. The sample lists 270,000 or so distinct CDR3 sequences; about 20% were seen once. This chain uses TRBV29-1 with TRBJ2-3; TRBD2 might be the D (6 bases). Sequenced: PBMCs or a T cell subset sorted from them (not recorded which). This clonotype was obtained from a man between 18 and 29 years old who had mild COVID-19 (a few samples of this study predate the infection). Cell type and time point are not known. This CDR3 is CSLRGTQTDTQYF. The CDR3 DNA follows: TGCAGCCTTCGGGGGACTCAAACAGATACGCAGTATTTT.